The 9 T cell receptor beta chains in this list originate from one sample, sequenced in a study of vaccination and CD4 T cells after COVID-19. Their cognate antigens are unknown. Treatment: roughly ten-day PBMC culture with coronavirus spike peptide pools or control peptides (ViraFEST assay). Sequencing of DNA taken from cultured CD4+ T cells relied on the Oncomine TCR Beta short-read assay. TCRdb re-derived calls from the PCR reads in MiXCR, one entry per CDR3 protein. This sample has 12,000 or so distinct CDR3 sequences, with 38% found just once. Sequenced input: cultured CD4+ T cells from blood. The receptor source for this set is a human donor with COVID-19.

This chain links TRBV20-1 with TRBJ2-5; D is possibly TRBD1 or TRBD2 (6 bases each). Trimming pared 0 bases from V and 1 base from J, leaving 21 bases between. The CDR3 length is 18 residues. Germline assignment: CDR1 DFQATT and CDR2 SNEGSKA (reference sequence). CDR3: CSARDSGSWGTSQETQYF. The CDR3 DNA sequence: TGCAGTGCTAGAGATAGCGGCTCCTGGGGGACATCCCAAGAGACCCAGTACTTC.

CDR3 sequence: CASSDNSLAVDQYF. The CDR3 DNA is TGTGCCAGCAGTGACAACTCACTGGCGGTGGACCAGTACTTC. J is TRBJ2-5 and V is TRBV2; D ambiguous. Germline lookup yields CDR1 SNHLY and CDR2 FYNNEI. Trimming shortened V by 3 bases and J by 10 bases, and 18 bases separated the two germline ends. The CDR3 runs 14 residues.

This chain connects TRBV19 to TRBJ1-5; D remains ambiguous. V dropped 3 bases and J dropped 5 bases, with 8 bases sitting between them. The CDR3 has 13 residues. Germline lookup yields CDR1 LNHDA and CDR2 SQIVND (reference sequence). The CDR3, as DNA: TGTGCCAGTAGTATCGACGGCTATCAGCCCCAGCATTTT. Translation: CASSIDGYQPQHF.

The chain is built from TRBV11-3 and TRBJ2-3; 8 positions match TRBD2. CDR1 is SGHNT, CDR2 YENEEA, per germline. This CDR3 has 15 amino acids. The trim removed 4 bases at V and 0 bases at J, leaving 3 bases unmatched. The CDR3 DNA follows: TGTGCCAGCAGCTCTGCGGGGGGAAGCACAGATACGCAGTATTTT. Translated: CASSSAGGSTDTQYF.

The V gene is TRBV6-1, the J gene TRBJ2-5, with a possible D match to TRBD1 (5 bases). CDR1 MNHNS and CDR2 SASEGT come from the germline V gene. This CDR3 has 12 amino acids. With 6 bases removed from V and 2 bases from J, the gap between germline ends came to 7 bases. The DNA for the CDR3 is TGTGCCAGCAGGCAGGGTCAAGAGACCCAGTACTTC. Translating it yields CASRQGQETQYF.

CDR3 in DNA: TGTGCCAGCAGTTATAATGAGCAGTTCTTC. Its protein product is CASSYNEQFF. V and J are TRBV28 and TRBJ2-1; no reliable D call. Trimming pared 4 bases from V and 7 bases from J, leaving 2 bases between. Germline CDR1 reads MDHEN; CDR2 reads SYDVKM. The CDR3 contains 10 residues.

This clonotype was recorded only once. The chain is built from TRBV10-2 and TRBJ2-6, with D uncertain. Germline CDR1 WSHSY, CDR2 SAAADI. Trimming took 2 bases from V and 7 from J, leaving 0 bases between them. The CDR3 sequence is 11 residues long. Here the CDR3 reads CASSEANVLTF. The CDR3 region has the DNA TGCGCCAGCAGTGAGGCCAACGTCCTGACTTTC.

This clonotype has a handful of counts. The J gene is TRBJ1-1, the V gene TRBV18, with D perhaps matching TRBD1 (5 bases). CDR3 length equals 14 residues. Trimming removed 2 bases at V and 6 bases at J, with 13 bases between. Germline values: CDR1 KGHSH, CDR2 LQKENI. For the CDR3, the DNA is TGTGCCAGCTCACCAAACGTGGGGGACGCTGAAGCTTTCTTT. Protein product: CASSPNVGDAEAFF. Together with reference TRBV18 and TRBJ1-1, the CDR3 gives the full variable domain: NAGVMQNPRHLVRRRGQEARLRCSPMKGHSHVYWYRQLPEEGLKFMVYLQKENIIDESGMPKERFSAEFPKEGPSILRIQQVVRGDSAAYFCASSPNVGDAEAFFGQGTRLTVV.

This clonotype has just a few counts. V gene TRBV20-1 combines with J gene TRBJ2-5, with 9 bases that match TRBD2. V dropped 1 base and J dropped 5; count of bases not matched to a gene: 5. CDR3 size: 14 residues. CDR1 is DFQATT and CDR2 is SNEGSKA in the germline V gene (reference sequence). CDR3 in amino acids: CSARASGGFETQYF. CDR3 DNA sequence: TGCAGTGCTAGAGCCAGCGGGGGGTTTGAGACCCAGTACTTC.